This passage covers 30 T cell receptor beta chains from one sample sequenced in a study of identical twins. A single record per CDR3 protein comes from TCRdb applying MiXCR to the 5' RACE reads. The sample carries fewer than 500,000 distinct CDR3 sequences, roughly an eighth recorded once. These sequences were also reported in another study, on yellow fever vaccine responses in identical twins.

Sequencing used CD4+ T cells sorted from blood. The receptor source for this set is a woman aged 18-29 years in good health.

There are a few counts of this clonotype. The chain recombines TRBV4-1 with TRBJ2-1; D is uncertain. Trimming stripped 0 bases from V and 12 bases from J, with 18 bases between. The CDR3 has 15 residues. Germline V gives CDR1 MGHRA, CDR2 YSYEKL. The CDR3 protein is CASSQDYRSVSVQFF. The CDR3 DNA sequence: TGCGCCAGCAGCCAAGATTATCGGTCAGTTTCAGTGCAGTTCTTC.

The rearrangement joins TRBV20-1 to TRBJ2-2; weak D call: TRBD2 (6 bases). The germline V gene encodes CDR1 DFQATT and CDR2 SNEGSKA (reference sequence). V lost 5 bases and J lost 0, with 16 bases in between. This CDR3 has 16 residues. The CDR3 loop reads CSAGPRENANTGELFF. CDR3 bases: TGCAGTGCTGGTCCTCGGGAGAACGCGAACACCGGGGAGCTGTTTTTT.

There are many counts of this clonotype. The V call is TRBV7-3, the J call TRBJ2-2; 7 bases agree with TRBD1. V gave up 0 bases and J gave up 5 bases; unmatched junction bases: 0. This CDR3 region has 14 residues. Germline V gene data show CDR1 as SGHTA and CDR2 as FQGTGA. The CDR3 loop reads CASSLTTGTGELFF. CDR3 in DNA: TGTGCCAGCAGCTTAACGACAGGGACCGGGGAGCTGTTTTTT.

V gene TRBV10-1 combines with J gene TRBJ2-2; a possible D gene is TRBD2 (5 bases). The length of the CDR3 is 15 residues. Trimming shortened V by 6 bases and J by 0 bases, and 11 bases separated the two germline ends. Germline values: CDR1 WNHNN, CDR2 SYGVQD (reference sequence). CDR3 region: CASSEDSPNTGELFF. The CDR3, as DNA: TGCGCCAGCAGCGAGGACTCTCCGAACACCGGGGAGCTGTTTTTT.

This clonotype was counted a few times. This sequence joins TRBV6-5 and TRBJ2-1; D possibly matches TRBD1 or TRBD2 (5 bases each). Germline CDR1 MNHEY, CDR2 SVGAGI. Trimming cost V 2 bases and J 1 base, with 9 bases left between them. The CDR3 has 15 amino acids. The CDR3 region is CASSYGTGSYNEQFF. CDR3 sequence (DNA): TGTGCCAGCAGTTACGGGACGGGTTCCTACAATGAGCAGTTCTTC.

V gene TRBV5-1 combines with J gene TRBJ1-3; 7 nucleotides match TRBD1. The CDR3 loop spans 15 amino acids. V was pared by 4 bases and J by 0 bases, with 4 bases of the junction left unmatched. Germline CDR1 reads SGHRS; CDR2 reads YFSETQ. The CDR3 loop reads CASSPGQNSGNTIYF. As DNA, the CDR3 is TGCGCCAGCAGCCCGGGACAGAACTCTGGAAACACCATATATTTT.

Only a few counts were recorded for this clonotype. The rearrangement links TRBV5-1 to TRBJ2-7; D uncertain. Deletions cut 1 base from V and 3 bases from J, with 20 bases between. The CDR3 covers 17 residues. CDR1 and CDR2 (germline): SGHRS, YFSETQ. The CDR3 protein is CASSLYPSTTSSYEQYF. CDR3 coding DNA: TGCGCCAGCAGCTTGTATCCCAGTACTACCTCAAGCTACGAGCAGTACTTC.

The chain has TRBV12-3 or TRBV12-4 and TRBJ2-1; no clear D. The V and J ends lost 7 bases and 5 bases respectively, with 18 bases between them. The CDR3 covers 15 residues. CDR3 nucleotide sequence: TGTGCCAGCAAACCGGCTAGACCCTCTGACAATGAGCAGTTCTTC. This encodes CASKPARPSDNEQFF.

The genes are TRBV12-3 or TRBV12-4 and TRBJ2-2; 10 nucleotides match TRBD1. V lost 4 bases and J lost 7; bases outside the gene matches: 6. This CDR3 comprises 15 residues. The CDR3 coding sequence is TGTGCCAGCAGTTCCGGGACAGGGGATGGCGGGGAGCTGTTTTTT. Its protein product is CASSSGTGDGGELFF.

The sample holds a few counts of this clonotype. The chain uses TRBV3-1 and TRBJ2-1; tentative D call: TRBD1 (6 bases). Trimming took off 4 bases at V and 9 bases at J, with 16 bases between the two ends. The CDR3 is 14 amino acids. CDR1 is LGHDT and CDR2 is YNNKEL in the germline V gene (reference sequence). The DNA of the CDR3 is TGTGCCAGCAGCCTAGTACAGGGATTCAGTGAGCAGTTCTTC. It codes for CASSLVQGFSEQFF.

This clonotype showed up just a few times. CDR3 coding DNA: TGCAGTGCGACAAAGGTACCAGACACAGATACGCAGTATTTT. Encoded protein: CSATKVPDTDTQYF. This sequence joins TRBV20-1 and TRBJ2-3; D gene uncertain. V was shortened by 6 bases and J by 2 bases, with 15 bases between the two germline ends. Germline V gene data show CDR1 as DFQATT and CDR2 as SNEGSKA (reference sequence). The CDR3 totals 14 residues.

This clonotype was seen only a few times. The chain uses TRBV5-6 and TRBJ2-3; 8 bases are a match to TRBD2. CDR1 is SGHDT and CDR2 is YYEEEE in the germline V gene. The CDR3 extends over 16 amino acids. V trimming: 1 base; J trimming: 5 bases; junction bases outside the gene matches: 9. CDR3 DNA sequence: TGTGCCAGCAGCTTGTCGGGCGGGGGGCGGCGAGATACGCAGTATTTT. As protein: CASSLSGGGRRDTQYF.

The chain uses TRBV7-8 and TRBJ2-2, with 10 bases identical to TRBD1. Per germline, CDR1 SGHVS and CDR2 FQNEAQ. With V trimmed by 1 base and J by 6 bases, 11 bases remained unmatched. This CDR3 spans 18 amino acids. CDR3 sequence reads: CASSLVAAGTGVAGELFF. The CDR3, as DNA: TGTGCCAGCAGCTTAGTGGCCGCCGGGACAGGGGTCGCCGGGGAGCTGTTTTTT.

This clonotype was found a few times. In DNA form, the CDR3 reads TGTGCCAGCAGCCCTTCCCCAGGTGCGGGGGGCCCCTACAATGAGCAGTTCTTC. This gives the protein CASSPSPGAGGPYNEQFF. The chain couples TRBV6-1 to TRBJ2-1; 8 positions agree with TRBD2. Trimming removed 6 bases from V and 2 bases from J; junction bases left unmatched: 15. The CDR3 consists of 18 residues. Germline V gene lookup returns CDR1 MNHNS and CDR2 SASEGT.

The chain couples TRBV5-1 to TRBJ2-4; perhaps TRBD2 as D (6 bases). This CDR3 region has 14 residues. Germline V gene sequence: CDR1 SGHRS, CDR2 YFSETQ. The V end was cut by 0 bases, the J end by 3 bases, with 7 bases between. CDR3 loop: CASSLGRGKNIQYF. The CDR3 nucleotides read TGCGCCAGCAGCTTGGGGCGGGGCAAAAACATTCAGTACTTC.

V is TRBV2 and J is TRBJ2-7; 10 bases agree with TRBD1. The CDR3 extends over 15 amino acids. V lost 5 bases to trimming and J lost 0 bases; unmatched junction nucleotides: 4. Germline CDR1 and CDR2: SNHLY and FYNNEI. The CDR3, as DNA: TGTGCCAGCAGTTCCCGGACAGGGGGCTCCTACGAGCAGTACTTC. Protein: CASSSRTGGSYEQYF.

The chain couples TRBV20-1 to TRBJ2-7, with D possibly TRBD2 on 6 matching bases. Germline V gene lookup returns CDR1 DFQATT and CDR2 SNEGSKA (reference sequence). V was trimmed by 3 bases and J by 6 bases, leaving 15 bases between them. CDR3 length equals 13 residues. CDR3 residues: CSAREGRGGEQYF. The CDR3 nucleotides are TGCAGTGCTAGGGAAGGGCGGGGCGGCGAGCAGTACTTC.

In its sample, this clonotype was seen a few times. The CDR3 protein is CASSLGLAPGANVLTF. Written as DNA, the CDR3 is TGTGCCAGCAGCTTGGGACTAGCCCCTGGGGCCAACGTCCTGACTTTC. This rearrangement joins TRBV5-6 to TRBJ2-6, with 7 positions matching TRBD2. This CDR3 is built from 16 residues. V shed 0 bases and J 2 bases; nucleotides not matched to a gene: 2. Germline V gene lookup returns CDR1 SGHDT and CDR2 YYEEEE. The full variable domain, its missing parts supplied by reference TRBV5-6 and TRBJ2-6, is DAGVTQSPTHLIKTRGQQVTLRCSPKSGHDTVSWYQQALGQGPQFIFQYYEEEERQRGNFPDRFSGHQFPNYSSELNVNALLLGDSALYLCASSLGLAPGANVLTFGAGSRLTVL.

This clonotype was observed a few times. The chain recombines TRBV5-1 with TRBJ1-2; TRBD1 agrees at 8 bases. The CDR3 totals 12 residues. V lost 2 bases, J lost 7 bases, and 1 base stayed unmatched. Germline CDR1 SGHRS, CDR2 YFSETQ. The CDR3 DNA follows: TGCGCCAGCAGCTTCGGACAGGGTGGCTACACCTTC. This translates into CASSFGQGGYTF.

This chain uses TRBV4-2 with TRBJ1-6, with 8 bases matching TRBD1. The CDR3 runs to 16 residues. CDR1 is LGHNA and CDR2 is YNFKEQ in the germline V gene. V gave up 4 bases and J gave up 6 bases; unmatched junction bases: 8. The CDR3 region has the DNA TGTGCCAGCAGCCCAAAGGGGGACAGGACTAATTCACCCCTCCACTTT. Amino acids: CASSPKGDRTNSPLHF.

This clonotype turned up a few times. The chain couples TRBV7-2 to TRBJ2-1; 9 bases are shared with TRBD2. There are 17 residues in the CDR3. CDR1 is SGHTA, CDR2 FQGNSA, per germline. V trimming: 4 bases; J trimming: 7 bases; junction bases outside the gene matches: 14. CDR3 amino acids: CASSSPPGGRAENEQFF. The CDR3 DNA follows: TGTGCCAGCAGCTCTCCACCAGGCGGGAGGGCCGAGAATGAGCAGTTCTTC. Variable domain in full (rest from reference TRBV7-2 and TRBJ2-1): GAGVSQSPSNKVTEKGKDVELRCDPISGHTALYWYRQSLGQGLEFLIYFQGNSAPDKSGLPSDRFSAERTGGSVSTLTIQRTQQEDSAVYLCASSSPPGGRAENEQFFGPGTRLTVL.

This clonotype has more than one count but fewer than ten. The V call is TRBV28, the J call TRBJ1-4; D may be TRBD1 (6 bases). This CDR3 spans 18 amino acids. V shed 3 bases and J shed 2 bases, with 19 bases lying between them. Germline-derived CDR1 and CDR2 are MDHEN and SYDVKM. CDR3 loop: CASSFFLGAGQTNEKLFF. In nucleotides, the CDR3 is TGTGCCAGCAGTTTCTTCTTGGGTGCAGGACAGACTAATGAAAAACTGTTTTTT.

This clonotype occurred many times. This sequence joins TRBV12-3 or TRBV12-4 and TRBJ2-7, with 7 bases identical to TRBD1. Unmatched junction bases numbered 4, after V lost 5 bases and J lost 0 bases. This CDR3 has 14 amino acids. Here the CDR3 DNA reads TGTGCCAGCAGTAAGGACAGGAGCTCCTACGAGCAGTACTTC. Its protein product is CASSKDRSSYEQYF.

There are many counts of this clonotype. The genes are TRBV7-8 and TRBJ1-1, with TRBD1 matching over 7 bases. The CDR3 is 14 residues long. The germline CDR1 and CDR2 sequences are SGHVS and FQNEAQ. After removal of 2 bases from V and 2 bases from J, the junction contained 2 bases not matched to a gene. This CDR3 is CASSLTGDNTEAFF. CDR3 in DNA: TGTGCCAGCAGCTTAACAGGGGATAACACTGAAGCTTTCTTT.

The genes are TRBV7-9 and TRBJ2-7, with D possibly being TRBD2 (6 bases). V was pared by 4 bases and J by 3 bases, with 10 bases between. The CDR3 runs to 13 residues. Per germline, CDR1 SEHNR and CDR2 FQNEAQ (reference sequence). The CDR3 region has the DNA TGTGCCAGCAGCTCCTCTAGCGTCTACGAGCAGTACTTC. Encoded protein: CASSSSSVYEQYF.

The gene calls are TRBV4-2 and TRBJ2-7; 8 bases are shared with TRBD2. Germline CDR1 reads LGHNA; CDR2 reads YNFKEQ. V lost 6 bases, J lost 1 base, and 8 bases stayed unmatched. CDR3 length equals 15 residues. The CDR3 DNA is TGTGCCAGCAGTTCCTCCGGGACTAGTTCCTACGAGCAGTACTTC. This codes for CASSSSGTSSYEQYF.

In this sample, this clonotype turned up many times. This chain connects TRBV7-2 to TRBJ1-5; no definite D call. The CDR3 loop spans 13 amino acids. Germline values: CDR1 SGHTA, CDR2 FQGNSA. V was cut by 2 bases and J by 3 bases, with 5 bases left in between. The CDR3: CASSLNLNQPQHF. The DNA for the CDR3 is TGTGCCAGCAGCTTAAACCTCAATCAGCCCCAGCATTTT.

This clonotype was observed at least ten times. The rearrangement uses TRBV5-1 and TRBJ2-1; 13 bases map to TRBD2. The CDR3 extends over 14 amino acids. V shed 7 bases, J shed 9 bases, and the junction held 7 bases outside the gene matches. Germline lookup yields CDR1 SGHRS and CDR2 YFSETQ. This CDR3 reads CASQLAGGPGEQFF. The CDR3 region has the DNA TGCGCCAGCCAACTAGCGGGAGGGCCTGGTGAGCAGTTCTTC. The entire variable domain, with the rest obtained from reference TRBV5-1 and TRBJ2-1, is as follows: KAGVTQTPRYLIKTRGQQVTLSCSPISGHRSVSWYQQTPGQGLQFLFEYFSETQRNKGNFPGRFSGRQFSNSRSEMNVSTLELGDSALYLCASQLAGGPGEQFFGPGTRLTVL.

This CDR3 reads CASSVPRGLAGAYANTGELFF. CDR3 nucleotides: TGTGCCAGCAGCGTCCCCCGGGGACTAGCGGGGGCGTACGCGAACACCGGGGAGCTGTTTTTT. The chain uses TRBV9 and TRBJ2-2; 14 bases line up with TRBD2. The germline V gene encodes CDR1 SGDLS and CDR2 YYNGEE. Trimming at V came to 2 bases and at J to 0 bases, leaving 12 bases not matched to a gene. The CDR3 consists of 21 residues.

The chain joins TRBV20-1 to TRBJ1-1; possible D gene TRBD1, 6 bases. Germline V gene data show CDR1 as DFQATT and CDR2 as SNEGSKA (reference sequence). The CDR3 consists of 15 residues. Trimming cost V 0 bases and J 0 bases, with 11 bases left between them. CDR3 sequence: CSARETGTLNTEAFF. CDR3 DNA sequence: TGCAGTGCTAGAGAGACCGGGACACTGAACACTGAAGCTTTCTTT.